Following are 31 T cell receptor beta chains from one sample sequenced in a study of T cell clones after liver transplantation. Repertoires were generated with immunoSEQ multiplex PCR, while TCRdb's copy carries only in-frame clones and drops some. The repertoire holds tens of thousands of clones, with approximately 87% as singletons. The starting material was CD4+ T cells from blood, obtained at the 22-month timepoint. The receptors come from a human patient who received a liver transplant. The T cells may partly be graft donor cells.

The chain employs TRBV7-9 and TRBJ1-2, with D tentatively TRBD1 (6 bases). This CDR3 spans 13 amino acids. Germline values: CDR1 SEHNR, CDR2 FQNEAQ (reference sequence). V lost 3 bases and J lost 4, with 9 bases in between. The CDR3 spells CASSLQGPYGYTF. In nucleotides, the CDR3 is TGTGCCAGCAGCTTGCAGGGGCCCTATGGCTACACCTTC.

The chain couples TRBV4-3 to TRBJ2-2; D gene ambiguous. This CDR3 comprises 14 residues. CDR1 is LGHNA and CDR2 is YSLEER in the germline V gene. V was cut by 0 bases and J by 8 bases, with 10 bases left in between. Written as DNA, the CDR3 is TGCGCCAGCAGCCAAGATACGGCCCGAGGGGAGCTGTTTTTT. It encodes CASSQDTARGELFF.

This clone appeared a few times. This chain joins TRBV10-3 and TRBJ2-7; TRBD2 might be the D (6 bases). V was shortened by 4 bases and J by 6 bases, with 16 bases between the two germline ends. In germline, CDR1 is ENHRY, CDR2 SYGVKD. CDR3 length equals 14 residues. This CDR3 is CAISGGAGWVEQYF. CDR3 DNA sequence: TGTGCCATCAGTGGCGGGGCAGGGTGGGTCGAGCAGTACTTC.

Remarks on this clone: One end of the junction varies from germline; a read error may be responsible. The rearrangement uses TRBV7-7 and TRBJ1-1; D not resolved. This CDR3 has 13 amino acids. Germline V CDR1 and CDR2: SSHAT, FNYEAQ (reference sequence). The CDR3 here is CASSLKSNTEAFF. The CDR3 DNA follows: TGTGCTAGCAGCTTAAAGTCGAACACTGAAGCTTTCTTT.

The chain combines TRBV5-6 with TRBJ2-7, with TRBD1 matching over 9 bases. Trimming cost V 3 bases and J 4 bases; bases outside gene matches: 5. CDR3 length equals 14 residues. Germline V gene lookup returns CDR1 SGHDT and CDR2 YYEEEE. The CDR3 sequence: CASSSRTGVYEQYF. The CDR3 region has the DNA TGTGCCAGCAGCTCAAGGACAGGGGTATACGAGCAGTACTTC.

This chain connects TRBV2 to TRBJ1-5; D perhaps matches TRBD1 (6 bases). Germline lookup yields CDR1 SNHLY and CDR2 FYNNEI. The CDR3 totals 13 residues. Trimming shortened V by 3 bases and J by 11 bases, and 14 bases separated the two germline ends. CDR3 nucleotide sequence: TGTGCCAGCAGTGAGGACAGTTTCGCAGCCCAGCATTTT. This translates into CASSEDSFAAQHF.

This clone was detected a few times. Written as DNA, the CDR3 is TGTGCCAGCAGCCAAGAACAGGGGGTAACCATATATTTT. This gives the protein CASSQEQGVTIYF. The V gene is TRBV4-2, the J gene TRBJ1-3; 8 bases line up with TRBD1. Trimming removed 0 bases from V and 10 bases from J; junction bases left unmatched: 2. The CDR3 length is 13 residues. The V gene's germline CDR1 is LGHNA and CDR2 YNFKEQ.

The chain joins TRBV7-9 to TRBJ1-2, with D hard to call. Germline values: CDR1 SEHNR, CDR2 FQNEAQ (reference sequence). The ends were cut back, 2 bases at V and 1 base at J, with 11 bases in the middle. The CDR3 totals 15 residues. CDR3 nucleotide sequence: TGTGCCAGCAGCTTAATGCAGAACAATAACTATGGCTACACCTTC. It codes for CASSLMQNNNYGYTF.

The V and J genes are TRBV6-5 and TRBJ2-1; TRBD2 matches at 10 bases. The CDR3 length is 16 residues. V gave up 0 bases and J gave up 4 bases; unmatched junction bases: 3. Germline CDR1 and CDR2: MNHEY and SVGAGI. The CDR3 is CASSYSGTSDYNEQFF. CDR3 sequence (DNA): TGTGCCAGCAGTTACTCCGGGACTAGCGATTACAATGAGCAGTTCTTC.

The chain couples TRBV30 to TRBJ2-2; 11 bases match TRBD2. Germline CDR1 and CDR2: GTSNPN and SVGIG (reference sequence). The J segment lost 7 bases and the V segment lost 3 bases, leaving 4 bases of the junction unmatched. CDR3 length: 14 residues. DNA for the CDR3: TGTGCCTGGAGCATAGCGGGAGGGGTCGGGGAGCTGTTTTTT. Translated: CAWSIAGGVGELFF.

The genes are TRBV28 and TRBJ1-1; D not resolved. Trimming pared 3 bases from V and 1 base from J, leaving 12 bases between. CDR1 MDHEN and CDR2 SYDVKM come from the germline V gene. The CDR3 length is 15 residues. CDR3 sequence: CASSLFWTPNTEAFF. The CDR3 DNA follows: TGTGCCAGCAGTTTGTTCTGGACGCCGAACACTGAAGCTTTCTTT. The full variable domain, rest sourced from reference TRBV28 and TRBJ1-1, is DVKVTQSSRYLVKRTGEKVFLECVQDMDHENMFWYRQDPGLGLRLIYFSYDVKMKEKGDIPEGYSVSREKKERFSLILESASTNQTSMYLCASSLFWTPNTEAFFGQGTRLTVV.

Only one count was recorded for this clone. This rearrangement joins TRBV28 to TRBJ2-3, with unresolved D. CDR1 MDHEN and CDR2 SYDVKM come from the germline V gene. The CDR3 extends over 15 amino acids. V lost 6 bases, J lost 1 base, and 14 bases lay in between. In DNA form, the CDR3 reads TGTGCCAGCAGGTACTCCGGTGGAGGCACAGATACGCAGTATTTT. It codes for CASRYSGGGTDTQYF. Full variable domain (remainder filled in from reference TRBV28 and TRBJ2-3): DVKVTQSSRYLVKRTGEKVFLECVQDMDHENMFWYRQDPGLGLRLIYFSYDVKMKEKGDIPEGYSVSREKKERFSLILESASTNQTSMYLCASRYSGGGTDTQYFGPGTRLTVL.

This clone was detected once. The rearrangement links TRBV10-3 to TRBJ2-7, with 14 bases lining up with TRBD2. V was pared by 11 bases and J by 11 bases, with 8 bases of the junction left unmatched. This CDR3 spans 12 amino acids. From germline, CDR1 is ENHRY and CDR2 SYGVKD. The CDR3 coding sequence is TGTGCCGCCCTGACTAGCGGGAGGGTAGAGTACTTC. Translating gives CAALTSGRVEYF.

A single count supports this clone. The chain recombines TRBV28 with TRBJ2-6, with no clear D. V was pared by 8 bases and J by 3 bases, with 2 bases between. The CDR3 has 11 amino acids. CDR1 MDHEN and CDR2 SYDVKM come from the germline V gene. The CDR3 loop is CASYGANVLTF. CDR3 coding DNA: TGTGCCAGCTATGGGGCCAACGTCCTGACTTTC.

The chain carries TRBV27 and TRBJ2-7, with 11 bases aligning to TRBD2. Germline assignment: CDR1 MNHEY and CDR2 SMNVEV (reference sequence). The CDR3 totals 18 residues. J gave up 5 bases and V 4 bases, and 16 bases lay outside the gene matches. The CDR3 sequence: CASSSLPPRLAGFDEQYF. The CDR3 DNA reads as TGTGCCAGCAGTTCTTTGCCACCCAGACTAGCGGGATTTGACGAGCAGTACTTC.

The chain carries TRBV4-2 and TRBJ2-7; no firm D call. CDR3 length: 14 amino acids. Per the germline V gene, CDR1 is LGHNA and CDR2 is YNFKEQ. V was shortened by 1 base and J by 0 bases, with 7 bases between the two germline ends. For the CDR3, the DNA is TGTGCCAGCAGCCAAGCGTCTGTCTCCTACGAGCAGTACTTC. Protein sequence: CASSQASVSYEQYF.

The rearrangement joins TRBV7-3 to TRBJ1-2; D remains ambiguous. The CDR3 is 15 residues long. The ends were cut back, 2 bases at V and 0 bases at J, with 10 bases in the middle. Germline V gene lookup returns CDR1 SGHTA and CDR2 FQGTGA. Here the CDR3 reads CASSLPPTSNYGYTF. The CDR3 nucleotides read TGTGCCAGCAGCTTACCCCCTACCTCTAACTATGGCTACACCTTC.

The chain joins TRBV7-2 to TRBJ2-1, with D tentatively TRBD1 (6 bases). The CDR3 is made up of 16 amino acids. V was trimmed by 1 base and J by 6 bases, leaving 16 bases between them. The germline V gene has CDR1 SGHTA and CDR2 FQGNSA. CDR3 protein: CASSLGGPVVANEQFF. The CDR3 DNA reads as TGTGCCAGCAGCTTAGGGGGGCCGGTGGTTGCCAATGAGCAGTTCTTC.

The CDR3 DNA follows: TGTGCCATCAGTGAGAAGGACAGGGGGTACACCTTC. Translated: CAISEKDRGYTF. This chain joins TRBV10-3 and TRBJ1-2; 10 positions match TRBD1. Trimming cost V 2 bases and J 11 bases; bases outside gene matches: 2. Germline V gene sequence: CDR1 ENHRY, CDR2 SYGVKD. The CDR3 consists of 12 residues.

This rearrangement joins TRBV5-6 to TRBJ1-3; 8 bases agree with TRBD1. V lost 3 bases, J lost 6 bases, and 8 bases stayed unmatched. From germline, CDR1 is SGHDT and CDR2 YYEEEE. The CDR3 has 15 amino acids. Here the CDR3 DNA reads TGTGCCAGCAGCTGGAGGACAGGGAACACAAACACCATATATTTT. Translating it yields CASSWRTGNTNTIYF.

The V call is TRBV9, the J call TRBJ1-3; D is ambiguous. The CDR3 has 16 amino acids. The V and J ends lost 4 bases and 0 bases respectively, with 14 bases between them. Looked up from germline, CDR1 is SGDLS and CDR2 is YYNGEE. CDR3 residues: CASSNYPRLSGNTIYF. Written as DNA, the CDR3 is TGTGCCAGCAGCAACTACCCAAGACTCTCTGGAAACACCATATATTTT.

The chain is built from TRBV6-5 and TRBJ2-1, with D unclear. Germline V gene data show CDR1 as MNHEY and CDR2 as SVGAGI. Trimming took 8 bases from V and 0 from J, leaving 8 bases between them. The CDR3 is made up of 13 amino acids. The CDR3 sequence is CASLSTSYNEQFF. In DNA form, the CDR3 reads TGTGCCAGCCTAAGTACCTCCTACAATGAGCAGTTCTTC.

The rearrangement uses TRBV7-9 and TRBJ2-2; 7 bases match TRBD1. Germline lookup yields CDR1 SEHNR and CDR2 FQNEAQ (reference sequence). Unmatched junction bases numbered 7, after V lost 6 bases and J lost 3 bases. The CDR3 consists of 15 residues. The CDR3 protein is CASRYRGRDTGELFF. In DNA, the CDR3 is TGTGCCAGCAGGTATAGGGGGCGCGACACCGGGGAGCTGTTTTTT.

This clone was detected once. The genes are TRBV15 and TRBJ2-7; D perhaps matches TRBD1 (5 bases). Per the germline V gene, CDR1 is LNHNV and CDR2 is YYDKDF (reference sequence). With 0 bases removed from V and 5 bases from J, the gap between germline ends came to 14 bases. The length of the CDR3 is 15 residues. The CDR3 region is CATSRDYGRADEQYF. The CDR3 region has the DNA TGTGCCACCAGCAGAGATTACGGCAGGGCCGACGAGCAGTACTTC.

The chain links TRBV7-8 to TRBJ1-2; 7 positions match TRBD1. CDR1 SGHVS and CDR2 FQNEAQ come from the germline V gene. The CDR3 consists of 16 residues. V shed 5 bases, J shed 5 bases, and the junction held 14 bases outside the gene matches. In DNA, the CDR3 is TGTGCCAGCAGCCCCCGCGGGGGCAGGGGGGGGTATGGCTACACCTTC. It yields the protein CASSPRGGRGGYGYTF.

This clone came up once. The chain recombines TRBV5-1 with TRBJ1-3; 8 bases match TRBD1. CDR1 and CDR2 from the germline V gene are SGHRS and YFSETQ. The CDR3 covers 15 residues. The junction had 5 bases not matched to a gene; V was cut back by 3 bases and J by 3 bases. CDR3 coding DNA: TGCGCCAGCAGCTCGGGACAGGTTGGTGGAAACACCATATATTTT. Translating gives CASSSGQVGGNTIYF.

The CDR3 nucleotides read TGTGCCAGCAGCTTAAGTACTGCCACCGGGGAGCTGTTTTTT. This sequence encodes CASSLSTATGELFF. This rearrangement joins TRBV7-3 to TRBJ2-2; D uncertain. The CDR3 loop spans 14 amino acids. Looked up from germline, CDR1 is SGHTA and CDR2 is FQGTGA. Between the trimmed V and J ends, which lost 1 base and 4 bases, there was a span of 7 bases. Supplemented by reference TRBV7-3 and TRBJ2-2, the full variable domain reads GAGVSQTPSNKVTEKGKYVELRCDPISGHTALYWYRQSLGQGPEFLIYFQGTGAADDSGLPNDRFFAVRPEGSVSTLKIQRTERGDSAVYLCASSLSTATGELFFGEGSRLTVL.

CDR3 coding DNA: TGTGCCAGCTCACGTGAGGGGGGAGGAAATCAGCCCCAGCATTTT. Its protein is CASSREGGGNQPQHF. The genes are TRBV18 and TRBJ1-5; a possible D gene is TRBD1 (6 bases). Trimming shortened V by 4 bases and J by 4 bases, and 14 bases separated the two germline ends. The germline V gene has CDR1 KGHSH and CDR2 LQKENI. The length of the CDR3 is 15 residues.

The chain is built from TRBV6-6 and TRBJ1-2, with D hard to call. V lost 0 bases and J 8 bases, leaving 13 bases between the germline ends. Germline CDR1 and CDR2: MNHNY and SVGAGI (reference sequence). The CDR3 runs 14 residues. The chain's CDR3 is CASSYSSGAWGYTF. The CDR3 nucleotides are TGTGCCAGCAGTTACTCCTCCGGTGCGTGGGGCTACACCTTC.

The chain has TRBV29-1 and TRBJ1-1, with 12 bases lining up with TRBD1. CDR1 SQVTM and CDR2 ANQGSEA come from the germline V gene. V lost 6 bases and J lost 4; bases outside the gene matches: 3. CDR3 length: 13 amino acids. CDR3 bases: TGCAGCGTGGGGGGACAGGGGGCCACTGAAGCTTTCTTT. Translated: CSVGGQGATEAFF.

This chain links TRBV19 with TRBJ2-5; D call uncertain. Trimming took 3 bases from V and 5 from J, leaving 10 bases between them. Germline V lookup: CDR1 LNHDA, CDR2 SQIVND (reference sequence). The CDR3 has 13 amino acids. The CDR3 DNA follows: TGTGCCAGTAGTATTCCGGGCCTGGAGACCCAGTACTTC. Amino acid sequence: CASSIPGLETQYF.